This TCR beta chain was documented in a study of regulatory T cells in long-lasting Graves disease. Study-wide results and limits: Persistent disease preferred TRBV28, TRBJ1-2 and TRBJ2-5; new disease, TRBV20-1 and TRBJ2-1.

With 5 bases clipped from V and 8 bases from J, the junction kept 8 bases outside the gene matches. The length of the CDR3 is 14 residues. Germline loops: CDR1 ENHRY, CDR2 SYGVKD. As to this clonotype: Antigen: not known.

CDR3 regions were amplified by Arm-PCR using iRepertoire HTBI primers to build TCR beta libraries. MiXCR was run by TCRdb on the multiplex PCR reads, yielding one entry per CDR3 protein. The sample contains 680,000 or so distinct CDR3 sequences, roughly 15% of which appear only once. Time point defined: newly diagnosed GD, antithyroid drugs for less than 3 months. With RNA extracted from PBMCs as input, the TCR library was made. The same data also went into a second study, on T cells in Graves' hyperthyroidism and ophthalmopathy. That report adds: RT-PCR in the first round (using the HTBI primer set) targeted the TCR CDR3.

The chain has TRBV10-3 and TRBJ2-1; 8 bases line up with TRBD2. The specimen comprised peripheral blood mononuclear cells (PBMCs), sampled at new diagnosis, from a patient treated with antithyroid drugs. The TCR originated in a woman aged 30 to 39 with Graves disease. The CDR3 region is CAISSGTSIYEQFF. CDR3 in DNA: TGTGCCATCAGTAGCGGGACTAGTATCTATGAGCAGTTCTTC.